The 9 T cell receptor beta chains in this list originate from one sample, sequenced in a study of radiotherapy plus CTLA-4 blockade in lung cancer (dated by TCRdb to 2016 to 2019). Receptor libraries were prepared by the immunoSEQ multiplex PCR assay. Entries here come from immuneACCESS through TCRdb and include only in-frame sequences with V and J called. Some clones fail to appear in such tables; in the studies checked, an unresolved V gene covers under half of the shortfall, and the cause of the remainder is unknown. The sample includes about 110,000 clones, with over 65% observed a single time. Jointly, the top ten make up around 3% of the sample. Source: peripheral blood, taken from a patient treated with radiotherapy plus ipilimumab. The receptors here all came from a human donor with non-small cell lung cancer that progressed on radiotherapy plus ipilimumab. Some clones in this sample may be carry-over from other donors' samples.

This clone is a singleton in its sample. V and J are TRBV20-1 and TRBJ1-2; TRBD1 agrees at 7 bases. The germline gives CDR1 DFQATT, CDR2 SNEGSKA (reference sequence). V was clipped by 6 bases and J by 7 bases; unmatched bases: 5. This CDR3 region has 11 residues. CDR3 sequence: CSATGLGGYTF. CDR3 sequence (DNA): TGCAGTGCGACAGGGTTGGGTGGCTACACCTTC.

This clone has a single count. V and J are TRBV9 and TRBJ1-2; D may be TRBD1 (5 bases). CDR3 length: 14 amino acids. V was shortened by 4 bases and J by 8 bases, with 18 bases between the two germline ends. CDR1 and CDR2 from the germline V gene are SGDLS and YYNGEE. Here the CDR3 reads CASSYLGGALGYTF. The CDR3 DNA sequence: TGTGCCAGCAGCTACTTAGGCGGGGCATTGGGCTACACCTTC.

V and J are TRBV2 and TRBJ1-2; D uncertain. V was trimmed by 4 bases and J by 2 bases, leaving 5 bases between them. This CDR3 is 12 amino acids long. Per germline, CDR1 SNHLY and CDR2 FYNNEI. CDR3 DNA sequence: TGTGCCAGCAGTGGCCAGAACTATGGCTACACCTTC. It is translated as CASSGQNYGYTF. Combining the CDR3 with reference TRBV2 and TRBJ1-2 gives the whole variable domain EPEVTQTPSHQVTQMGQEVILRCVPISNHLYFYWYRQILGQKVEFLVSFYNNEISEKSEIFDDQFSVERPDGSNFTLKIRSTKLEDSAMYFCASSGQNYGYTFGSGTRLTVV.

The chain employs TRBV11-2 and TRBJ2-2; 7 nucleotides line up with TRBD1. The CDR3 covers 14 residues. Germline V gives CDR1 SGHAT, CDR2 FQNNGV. V dropped 6 bases and J dropped 2; count of bases not matched to a gene: 3. This CDR3 reads CASSRDSNTGELFF. Written as DNA, the CDR3 is TGTGCCAGCAGTCGGGACAGTAACACCGGGGAGCTGTTTTTT.

This clone occurred a few times. The chain recombines TRBV19 with TRBJ1-4; D perhaps matches TRBD1 (5 bases). Trimming removed 6 bases from V and 4 bases from J, with 12 bases in between. Germline CDR1 reads LNHDA; CDR2 reads SQIVND (reference sequence). The CDR3 consists of 14 residues. The CDR3 coding sequence is TGTGCCAGTAGCTTCGACAGTCTTAATGAAAAACTGTTTTTT. Its translation: CASSFDSLNEKLFF.

The chain recombines TRBV12-5 with TRBJ1-1; the match to TRBD1 covers 8 bases. The CDR3 is made up of 16 amino acids. The V gene end was trimmed by 0 bases and the J gene end by 3 bases; junction bases not matched to a gene: 6. Germline assignment: CDR1 LGHNT and CDR2 FRNRAP. The CDR3 loop reads CASGLVFGTGHTEAFF. CDR3 DNA: TGTGCTAGTGGTTTGGTTTTTGGGACAGGCCACACTGAAGCTTTCTTT.

The chain is built from TRBV19 and TRBJ2-6; D is tentatively TRBD1 or TRBD2 (5 bases each). Per germline, CDR1 LNHDA and CDR2 SQIVND (reference sequence). The CDR3 runs 17 residues. Between the trimmed V and J ends, which lost 4 bases and 5 bases, there was a span of 18 bases. CDR3: CASSTPLGTERANVLTF. In DNA form, the CDR3 reads TGTGCCAGTAGTACCCCCCTTGGGACGGAGCGGGCCAACGTCCTGACTTTC.

The CDR3 DNA sequence: TGTGCCAGCAGCCTGGGACAGGAAAATGGAAACACCATATATTTT. This codes for CASSLGQENGNTIYF. The chain uses TRBV5-4 and TRBJ1-3, with TRBD1 matching 8 bases. Germline V gene sequence: CDR1 SGHNT, CDR2 YYREEE (reference sequence). The CDR3 runs to 15 residues. The V segment lost 4 bases and the J segment 3 bases; nucleotides outside the gene matches: 6.

The CDR3 sequence: CASNKRTSGGIETQYF. The CDR3 DNA reads as TGTGCCAGCAACAAACGGACTAGCGGGGGGATAGAGACCCAGTACTTC. The chain combines TRBV2 with TRBJ2-5; 14 nucleotides match TRBD2. The trim removed 7 bases at V and 4 bases at J, leaving 8 bases unmatched. Per germline, CDR1 SNHLY and CDR2 FYNNEI. This CDR3 spans 16 amino acids.